Listed below are T cell receptor beta chains from one sample, sequenced in a study of cytomegalovirus exposure and HLA in healthy donors. Repertoires were generated with immunoSEQ multiplex PCR, while TCRdb's copy carries only in-frame clones and drops some. Of 140,000 to 150,000 clones listed, roughly 85% were seen once; the top ten hold approximately 3.6%. The sample consisted of PBMCs. The receptors here all came from a male donor in good health and CMV-seronegative. Each CDR3 is given with its conserved first and last residue. The D gene is left open where the match is weak. The size of a clone is reported for some rows only, either as once, few or many, or as a class for expanded clones.

>-|TRBJ2-1|-|TRBV6-1
TGTGCCAGCTGTCCAGGGGATGTTCAGGAGCAGTTCTTC
CASCPGDVQEQFF
>-|TRBJ1-2|-|TRBV7-9
TGTGCCAGCAGTCCTAATCTAAATGGCTACACCTTC
CASSPNLNGYTF
>TRBD2|TRBJ2-3|few|TRBV10-3
TGTGCCATCAGTGAGTCTTCTGGGACTAGCTGGGGTCACACAGATACGCAGTATTTT
CAISESSGTSWGHTDTQYF
>-|TRBJ1-1|-|TRBV5-4
TGTGCCAGCAGCCCACCCGGGGAACGGGGGGAAGCTTTCTTT
CASSPPGERGEAFF
>-|TRBJ2-2|-|TRBV6-1
TGTGCCAGCAGTGAATCGGGGTACACCGGGGAGCTGTTTTTT
CASSESGYTGELFF
>TRBD1|TRBJ1-2|-|TRBV28
TGTGCCAGCACTGGGACAGGCCTCAACTATGGCTACACCTTC
CASTGTGLNYGYTF
>TRBD1|TRBJ1-2|-|TRBV19
TGTGCCAGTAGTCCGGACAGGGGGGTATTCTATGGCTACACCTTC
CASSPDRGVFYGYTF
>TRBD2|TRBJ2-7|-|TRBV25-1
TGTGCCACAAGAACAGGAGCTAGCGGGGGGTACGAGCAGTACTTC
CATRTGASGGYEQYF
>-|TRBJ1-2|-|TRBV20-1
TGCAGCGGATCGGGGGTTGGCTACACCTTC
CSGSGVGYTF
>-|TRBJ1-5|-|TRBV19
TGTGCCAGTAGTATTGGGACTCCCAATCAGCCCCAGCATTTT
CASSIGTPNQPQHF
>-|TRBJ2-1|-|TRBV5-1
TGCGCCAGCAGCTTGACAGTCCTCTCCTACAATGAGCAGTTCTTC
CASSLTVLSYNEQFF
>-|TRBJ1-4|-|TRBV5-5
TGTGCCAGCAGCTTGTCCCGGGAAAAACTGTTTTTT
CASSLSREKLFF
>-|TRBJ2-2|-|TRBV6-5
TGTTCAACCCGACAGACGAACACCGGGGAGCTGTTTTTT
CSTRQTNTGELFF
>TRBD2|TRBJ2-7|-|TRBV7-8
TGTGCCAGCTACCCGGGGACTAGCGGGAGTATTAGGTACGAGCAGTACTTC
CASYPGTSGSIRYEQYF
>TRBD2|TRBJ2-1|few|TRBV27
TGTGCCAGCAGCCGTCCGCTAGCGGCCTCCTACAATGAGCAGTTCTTC
CASSRPLAASYNEQFF
>-|TRBJ2-7|-|TRBV14
TGTGCCAGCAGCCGCGCTGGGCCCCCTTACGAGCAGTACTTC
CASSRAGPPYEQYF
>TRBD2|TRBJ2-3|-|TRBV7-3
TGTGCCAGCAGCTTAGCGGGGGTAGCCACAGATACGCAGTATTTT
CASSLAGVATDTQYF
>-|TRBJ1-4|few|TRBV5-1
TGCGCCAGCAGCTTGGCCGACAGATATAATGAAAAACTGTTTTTT
CASSLADRYNEKLFF
>TRBD1|TRBJ1-1|-|TRBV5-4
TGTGCCAGCAGGGACAGGGTAGAGACTGAAGCTTTCTTT
CASRDRVETEAFF
>TRBD2|TRBJ2-1|-|TRBV9
TGTGCCAGCAGCGCAAAGATGGCGGGGGGGCCCTCCTACAATGAGCAGTTCTTC
CASSAKMAGGPSYNEQFF